This record looks at one T cell receptor beta chain sequence and its context. This sample stems from a study of blood T cell repertoires in COVID-19. The CDR3 is made up of 13 amino acids. Trimming pared 5 bases from V and 7 bases from J, leaving 12 bases between. In germline, CDR1 is MNHEY, CDR2 SVGAGI. The assay was immunoSEQ multiplex PCR, and TCRdb's table has in-frame clones only and misses some. The table has under 200,000 clones, about 85% seen once. The clonotype comes from a woman in her forties or fifties with COVID-19, enrolled during active disease. The chain carries TRBV6-5 and TRBJ2-1, with D perhaps matching TRBD1 (5 bases). What was sequenced was peripheral blood. CDR3 nucleotides: TGTGCCAGCAGTCAAAGACAGTTAAATGAGCAGTTCTTC. Encoded protein: CASSQRQLNEQFF.